The 6 T cell receptor beta chains given below trace back to one sample, sequenced in a study of cytotoxic CD8 clonotypes in ibrutinib-treated CLL. Method: immunoSEQ multiplex PCR; TCRdb's copy keeps in-frame clones and lacks some. The data contain 200,000 or so clones, just over 70% of them seen just once; the ten biggest clones take up approximately 6%. The material sequenced was PBMCs, taken after 12 months of ibrutinib treatment. These receptors all stem from a human donor with chronic lymphocytic leukemia.

CDR3 loop: CASTRLTNYGYTF. The DNA of the CDR3 is TGTGCCAGCACTCGGCTAACTAACTATGGCTACACCTTC. The V call is TRBV2, the J call TRBJ1-2; no clear D gene. This CDR3 region has 13 residues. The germline V gene has CDR1 SNHLY and CDR2 FYNNEI. Trimming stripped 7 bases from V and 0 bases from J, with 9 bases between. The entire variable domain, with the rest obtained from reference TRBV2 and TRBJ1-2, is as follows: EPEVTQTPSHQVTQMGQEVILRCVPISNHLYFYWYRQILGQKVEFLVSFYNNEISEKSEIFDDQFSVERPDGSNFTLKIRSTKLEDSAMYFCASTRLTNYGYTFGSGTRLTVV.

In the case of this clone: The same CDR3 can be traced to other DNA sequences in this sample. The V call is TRBV30, the J call TRBJ2-7; maybe TRBD1 (6 bases). CDR1 is GTSNPN, CDR2 SVGIG, per germline (reference sequence). The CDR3 spans 12 residues. Trimming shortened V by 0 bases and J by 4 bases, and 7 bases separated the two germline ends. For the CDR3, the DNA is TGTGCCTGGAGTGTACAGGGATACGAGCAGTACTTC. Translated: CAWSVQGYEQYF.

A few counts support this clone. The chain is built from TRBV28 and TRBJ1-5, with D hard to call. The CDR3 runs 13 residues. The V gene lost 8 bases and the J gene lost 2 bases, with 10 bases spanning the gap. Germline CDR1 MDHEN, CDR2 SYDVKM. The CDR3 protein is CASQLRGNQPQHF. The DNA of the CDR3 is TGTGCCAGCCAACTTCGAGGCAATCAGCCCCAGCATTTT.

CDR3 in amino acids: CASTVTSGYEQYF. The CDR3 DNA is TGTGCCAGCACCGTGACTAGCGGGTACGAGCAGTACTTC. V is TRBV6-1 and J is TRBJ2-7, with 10 bases matching TRBD2. In germline, CDR1 is MNHNS, CDR2 SASEGT. V lost 7 bases to trimming and J lost 4 bases; unmatched junction nucleotides: 4. The CDR3 spans 13 residues.

The chain is built from TRBV25-1 and TRBJ2-1; D ambiguous. CDR1 and CDR2 from the germline V gene are MGHDK and SYGVNS. The CDR3 length is 14 residues. V lost 3 bases and J 2 bases, leaving 8 bases between the germline ends. CDR3 DNA: TGTGCCAGCAGTGACAGATGGACCTACAATGAGCAGTTCTTC. Its translation is CASSDRWTYNEQFF.

The CDR3 loop is CASSQDPREDYGYTF. Written as DNA, the CDR3 is TGTGCCAGCAGCCAAGATCCCAGGGAGGACTATGGCTACACCTTC. The chain couples TRBV5-4 to TRBJ1-2; maybe TRBD1 (5 bases). V gave up 4 bases and J gave up 3 bases, with 16 bases separating them. Looked up from germline, CDR1 is SGHNT and CDR2 is YYREEE (reference sequence). CDR3 length: 15 residues.